Presented here are 26 T cell receptor beta chains from one specimen sequenced in a study of CD8 T cells in Susac syndrome (dated by TCRdb to between 2018 and 2020). The library came from the immunoSEQ multiplex PCR assay. RNA was extracted with the RNeasy kit and roughly 0.45 to 1 ug was reverse transcribed using random hexamers. TCRdb ran its own pipeline on the public reads, namely fastp trimming at Q25 and MiXCR clone calling, and kept in-frame beta chains. Here each entry gathers all rows of one CDR3 protein and keeps the most common genes and DNA. This sample gives some 450,000 distinct CDR3 sequences in total; more than 80% of them show up just once. The top ten constitute about 0.1% of the sample. The sample was CD8+ T cells from PBMCs. All receptors come from a human donor with multiple sclerosis.

The chain uses TRBV6-2 or TRBV6-3 and TRBJ1-3; D is uncertain. Germline V gives CDR1 MNHEY, CDR2 SVGEGT. There are 17 residues in the CDR3. Trimming took 5 bases from V and 3 from J, leaving 20 bases between them. CDR3 in amino acids: CASSGRMEGFFGNTIYF. The CDR3, as DNA: TGTGCCAGCAGTGGACGGATGGAGGGCTTTTTTGGAAACACCATATATTTT.

This clonotype was detected only once. The V and J genes are TRBV15 and TRBJ2-7; TRBD2 agrees at 7 bases. V trimming: 2 bases; J trimming: 2 bases; junction bases outside the gene matches: 9. The CDR3 extends over 16 amino acids. CDR1 is LNHNV and CDR2 is YYDKDF in the germline V gene (reference sequence). The CDR3 nucleotides read TGTGCCACCAGCAGAACCACTAGCGCTACCGCCTACGAGCAGTACTTC. It yields the protein CATSRTTSATAYEQYF. Drawing the rest from reference TRBV15 and TRBJ2-7, the complete variable domain is DAMVIQNPRYQVTQFGKPVTLSCSQTLNHNVMYWYQQKSSQAPKLLFHYYDKDFNNEADTPDNFQSRRPNTSFCFLDIRSPGLGDTAMYLCATSRTTSATAYEQYFGPGTRLTVT.

This sequence joins TRBV4-1 and TRBJ2-7, with TRBD2 matching over 7 bases. The V gene end was trimmed by 3 bases and the J gene end by 3 bases; junction bases not matched to a gene: 5. This CDR3 is built from 14 residues. CDR1 MGHRA and CDR2 YSYEKL come from the germline V gene. CDR3 loop: CASSHAGEGYEQYF. The CDR3 bases are TGCGCCAGCAGCCACGCCGGGGAGGGCTACGAGCAGTACTTC.

This chain links TRBV28 with TRBJ1-2; TRBD1 matches at 9 bases. The CDR3 runs to 17 residues. J lost 2 bases, V lost 1 base, and 8 bases had no gene match. Germline CDR1 MDHEN, CDR2 SYDVKM. The chain's CDR3 is CASSLSRQGGWNYGYTF. In nucleotides, the CDR3 is TGTGCCAGCAGTTTATCCCGACAGGGGGGTTGGAACTATGGCTACACCTTC.

The chain uses TRBV5-1 and TRBJ2-3; 7 bases agree with TRBD2. Germline V gives CDR1 SGHRS, CDR2 YFSETQ. V shed 4 bases, J shed 3 bases, and the junction held 11 bases outside the gene matches. The CDR3 spans 16 residues. CDR3 residues: CASSPPAGMVTDTQYF. The CDR3 region has the DNA TGCGCCAGCAGCCCACCAGCGGGGATGGTGACAGATACGCAGTATTTT.

The J gene is TRBJ2-7, the V gene TRBV4-1, with D possibly being TRBD1 or TRBD2 (5 bases each). The germline gives CDR1 MGHRA, CDR2 YSYEKL. The CDR3 sequence is 15 residues long. V was trimmed by 4 bases and J by 6 bases, leaving 19 bases between them. The CDR3 region is CASSPLQGVFSEQYF. The CDR3 DNA sequence: TGCGCCAGCAGCCCCCTCCAGGGAGTCTTTTCCGAGCAGTACTTC.

A single count supports this clonotype. This chain joins TRBV30 and TRBJ2-7; TRBD1 might be the D (6 bases). The CDR3 extends over 13 amino acids. V was pared by 1 base and J by 2 bases, with 9 bases between. The V gene's germline CDR1 is GTSNPN and CDR2 SVGIG (reference sequence). The CDR3 nucleotides read TGTGCCTGGAGTGCGGACAGCACCTACGAGCAGTACTTC. It encodes CAWSADSTYEQYF.

The chain has TRBV6-1 and TRBJ2-1; TRBD1 is a possible D gene (5 bases). Germline CDR1 is MNHNS and CDR2 is SASEGT. Trimming pared 3 bases from V and 4 bases from J, leaving 10 bases between. This CDR3 comprises 14 residues. The CDR3 region is CASSEGAGYNEQFF. Here the CDR3 DNA reads TGTGCCAGCAGTGAGGGTGCAGGGTACAATGAGCAGTTCTTC.

The rearrangement uses TRBV28 and TRBJ2-7, with D maybe TRBD1 (5 bases). V lost 7 bases to trimming and J lost 3 bases, with 13 bases between them. Germline V gene lookup returns CDR1 MDHEN and CDR2 SYDVKM. The CDR3 runs to 13 residues. CDR3 sequence reads: CASTPAGNYEQYF. As DNA, the CDR3 is TGTGCCAGCACCCCGGCAGGGAACTACGAGCAGTACTTC.

This clonotype showed up just once. The chain carries TRBV11-2 and TRBJ2-7, with D maybe TRBD1 (5 bases). The CDR3 consists of 18 residues. Trimming removed 3 bases from V and 3 bases from J, with 24 bases in between. Germline V gene sequence: CDR1 SGHAT, CDR2 FQNNGV. The CDR3 protein is CASSFHPILTETGYEQYF. CDR3 sequence (DNA): TGTGCCAGCAGCTTCCATCCGATCTTGACAGAAACAGGCTACGAGCAGTACTTC. The variable domain in full, completed from reference TRBV11-2 and TRBJ2-7, reads EAGVAQSPRYKIIEKRQSVAFWCNPISGHATLYWYQQILGQGPKLLIQFQNNGVVDDSQLPKDRFSAERLKGVDSTLKIQPAKLEDSAVYLCASSFHPILTETGYEQYFGPGTRLTVT.

This sequence joins TRBV20-1 and TRBJ2-7; maybe TRBD2 (6 bases). V lost 0 bases and J 3 bases, leaving 15 bases between the germline ends. Germline V gene lookup returns CDR1 DFQATT and CDR2 SNEGSKA (reference sequence). The CDR3 has 15 amino acids. The CDR3 here is CSARDLASELYEQYF. The CDR3, as DNA: TGCAGTGCTAGAGATCTGGCTAGCGAACTCTACGAGCAGTACTTC.

The chain has TRBV10-3 and TRBJ1-2; D gene ambiguous. Germline assignment: CDR1 ENHRY and CDR2 SYGVKD. This CDR3 is built from 11 residues. Trimming pared 8 bases from V and 5 bases from J, leaving 9 bases between. CDR3 nucleotide sequence: TGTGCCATCCAAGCGGGATATGGCTACACCTTC. Residues: CAIQAGYGYTF.

The chain carries TRBV29-1 and TRBJ2-3; TRBD2 is a possible D gene (6 bases). V was pared by 7 bases and J by 8 bases, with 13 bases between. The CDR3 loop spans 11 amino acids. Per germline, CDR1 SQVTM and CDR2 ANQGSEA. CDR3 in amino acids: CSAAEGSTQYF. CDR3 bases: TGCAGCGCTGCGGAGGGTAGTACGCAGTATTTT.

The chain uses TRBV4-1 and TRBJ1-4; 7 bases align to TRBD1. Trimming took 1 base from V and 5 from J; bases not matched to a gene: 10. Germline V gene lookup returns CDR1 MGHRA and CDR2 YSYEKL. The CDR3 covers 17 residues. The CDR3 loop is CASSQAPSRGSNEKLFF. For the CDR3, the DNA is TGCGCCAGCAGCCAAGCCCCCTCCAGGGGGTCAAATGAAAAACTGTTTTTT.

The rearrangement links TRBV27 to TRBJ1-1, with 8 nucleotides matching TRBD1. With 8 bases clipped from V and 3 bases from J, the junction kept 8 bases outside the gene matches. CDR1 is MNHEY and CDR2 is SMNVEV in the germline V gene (reference sequence). The CDR3 contains 14 residues. Written as DNA, the CDR3 is TGTGCCAGCGGGGAACAGGGGGTTGACACTGAAGCTTTCTTT. This translates into CASGEQGVDTEAFF.

The chain links TRBV10-1 to TRBJ2-5; D is unresolved. Trimming left V 1 base short and J 4 bases short, with 16 bases between. CDR3 length equals 16 residues. CDR1 and CDR2 from the germline V gene are WNHNN and SYGVQD (reference sequence). The DNA of the CDR3 is TGCGCCAGCAGTGAGTTGGGTCAATTACTCCTAGAGACCCAGTACTTC. Protein product: CASSELGQLLLETQYF.

The CDR3: CASSIVGTTTNTEAFF. DNA for the CDR3: TGTGCCAGTAGTATTGTCGGGACTACTACGAACACTGAAGCTTTCTTT. This chain joins TRBV19 and TRBJ1-1; the D gene is possibly TRBD1 (5 bases). Looked up from germline, CDR1 is LNHDA and CDR2 is SQIVND (reference sequence). Trimming stripped 3 bases from V and 1 base from J, with 15 bases between. The CDR3 contains 16 residues.

This clonotype is a singleton in its sample. This sequence joins TRBV5-1 and TRBJ1-3; no reliable D call. Deletions cut 4 bases from V and 2 bases from J, with 13 bases between. The CDR3 sequence is 15 residues long. The germline gives CDR1 SGHRS, CDR2 YFSETQ. CDR3 nucleotides: TGCGCCAGCAGCGCCGGGCGGGCCCCTGGAAACACCATATATTTT. Translation: CASSAGRAPGNTIYF.

The sample holds one count of this clonotype. The gene calls are TRBV20-1 and TRBJ2-7; 7 bases map to TRBD1. Germline assignment: CDR1 DFQATT and CDR2 SNEGSKA (reference sequence). V gave up 6 bases and J gave up 6 bases; unmatched junction bases: 14. The CDR3 runs to 14 residues. The CDR3 DNA follows: TGCAGTGCGGTAAGGGCCGGGACAGCAAGCGAGCAGTACTTC. This translates into CSAVRAGTASEQYF.

V usage is TRBV5-1 and J usage is TRBJ2-7, with D possibly TRBD1 on 6 matching bases. Trimming removed 7 bases from V and 1 base from J, with 15 bases in between. Per germline, CDR1 SGHRS and CDR2 YFSETQ. This CDR3 region has 14 residues. This CDR3 reads CASHRVRLSYEQYF. CDR3 coding DNA: TGCGCCAGCCACAGGGTACGACTATCCTACGAGCAGTACTTC.

The gene calls are TRBV7-9 and TRBJ2-1, with D uncertain. V was pared by 5 bases and J by 5 bases, with 7 bases between. The CDR3 contains 12 residues. In germline, CDR1 is SEHNR, CDR2 FQNEAQ (reference sequence). For the CDR3, the DNA is TGTGCCAGCAGCCCCCCTAACAATGAGCAGTTCTTC. Protein product: CASSPPNNEQFF.

This chain joins TRBV28 and TRBJ2-1; 13 bases map to TRBD2. The V and J ends lost 7 bases and 9 bases, in that order; junction bases with no gene match: 15. CDR1 MDHEN and CDR2 SYDVKM come from the germline V gene. There are 17 residues in the CDR3. The chain's CDR3 is CASTPYGLAGDLGEQFF. The CDR3 bases are TGTGCCAGCACGCCCTACGGACTAGCGGGAGACCTGGGTGAGCAGTTCTTC.

The V gene is TRBV7-9, the J gene TRBJ2-7; 7 bases match TRBD2. The V gene's germline CDR1 is SEHNR and CDR2 FQNEAQ (reference sequence). This CDR3 is built from 15 residues. The ends lost 1 base at V and 3 bases at J; junction bases unmatched: 6. This chain's CDR3 is CASSLVSSSGYEQYF. Here the CDR3 DNA reads TGTGCCAGCAGCTTAGTTTCGTCTAGCGGCTACGAGCAGTACTTC.

The chain recombines TRBV27 with TRBJ1-4, with D perhaps TRBD1 (5 bases). The ends were cut back, 6 bases at V and 0 bases at J, with 17 bases in the middle. The CDR3 covers 17 residues. Germline CDR1 is MNHEY and CDR2 is SMNVEV (reference sequence). As DNA, the CDR3 is TGTGCCAGCAGGACCGGGGCAGGCCATGCAACTAATGAAAAACTGTTTTTT. Translation gives CASRTGAGHATNEKLFF.

This clonotype has a single count. The chain employs TRBV5-1 and TRBJ1-1; a possible D gene is TRBD1 (5 bases). The CDR3 spans 14 residues. Trimming removed 4 bases at V and 1 base at J, with 11 bases between. CDR1 is SGHRS, CDR2 YFSETQ, per germline. In nucleotides, the CDR3 is TGCGCCAGCAGCATAAGACAGCCGAACACTGAAGCTTTCTTT. Translation gives CASSIRQPNTEAFF.

The CDR3 here is CASSLPPSGGENYGYTF. In DNA form, the CDR3 reads TGTGCCAGCAGCTTACCTCCCTCGGGAGGAGAGAACTATGGCTACACCTTC. V is TRBV7-9 and J is TRBJ1-2, with no clear D. Trimming shortened V by 2 bases and J by 2 bases, and 18 bases separated the two germline ends. There are 17 residues in the CDR3. From germline, CDR1 is SEHNR and CDR2 FQNEAQ (reference sequence).